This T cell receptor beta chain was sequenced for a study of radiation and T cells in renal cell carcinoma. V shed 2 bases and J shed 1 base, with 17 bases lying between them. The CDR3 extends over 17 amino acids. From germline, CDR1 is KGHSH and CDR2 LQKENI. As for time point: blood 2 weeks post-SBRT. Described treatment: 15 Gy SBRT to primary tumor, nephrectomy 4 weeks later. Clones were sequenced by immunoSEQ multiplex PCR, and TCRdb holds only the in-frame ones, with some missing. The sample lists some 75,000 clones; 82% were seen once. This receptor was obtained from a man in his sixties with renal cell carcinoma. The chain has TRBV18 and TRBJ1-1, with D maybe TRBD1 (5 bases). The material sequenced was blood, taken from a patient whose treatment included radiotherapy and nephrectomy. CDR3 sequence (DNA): TGTGCCAGCTCACCAAATGGGCAGGGAAGCTGGAACACTGAAGCTTTCTTT. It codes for CASSPNGQGSWNTEAFF.